This T cell receptor beta chain appears in the sequencing data of a study of regulatory T cells in long-lasting Graves disease. Sample time point: newly diagnosed GD, antithyroid drugs for less than 3 months. PBMCs were the source of the RNA used for TCR sequencing. CDR1 and CDR2 (germline): MNHEY, SMNVEV (reference sequence). Trimming took off 2 bases at V and 9 bases at J, with 13 bases between the two ends. The CDR3 totals 13 residues. This clonotype has ten or more counts. According to the study, TCR beta libraries were built with iRepertoire HTBI primers and CDR3-region Arm-PCR. Each CDR3 protein is one row after TCRdb ran MiXCR on the multiplex PCR reads. Among a few hundred thousand distinct CDR3 sequences, over 9.5% were seen once, and the ten largest hold about 20%. This sample was also put to use in a study of T cells in Graves' hyperthyroidism and ophthalmopathy.

This receptor was taken from a woman younger than 35 with Graves disease. The chain is built from TRBV27 and TRBJ1-1; D ambiguous. The input for sequencing was peripheral blood mononuclear cells (PBMCs), taken at new diagnosis, from a patient treated with antithyroid drugs. CDR3 region: CASSLGGVEKAFF. The CDR3 region has the DNA TGTGCCAGCAGTTTAGGTGGGGTGGAAAAAGCTTTCTTT.